This TCR beta chain was identified in a study of T-cell reconstitution after alpha-beta-depleted transplantation in children. General observations from the study: After transplant, at about two months, alpha-beta T cells were reportedly derived from several hundred expanded graft clones.

Germline V gene sequence: CDR1 SQVTM, CDR2 ANQGSEA. V dropped 6 bases and J dropped 8; count of bases not matched to a gene: 6. There are 12 residues in the CDR3. Preparing the TCRbeta library involved the use of unique molecular identifiers. TCRdb re-analysed the PCR reads in MiXCR, keeping a single row per CDR3 protein. Of some 460,000 distinct CDR3 sequences listed, 15% to 20% are singletons. This clonotype was counted only a few times. Antigen specificity is unknown. The material was PBMCs, mostly from graft donor cells, obtained 360 days after TCRalphabeta/CD19-depleted stem cell transplant. The chain joins TRBV29-1 to TRBJ2-1, with 8 bases fitting TRBD2. The origin of this receptor is a boy under two years old who had a stem cell transplant for Wiskott-Aldrich syndrome, so the T cells may come from the graft donor. DNA of the CDR3: TGCAGCGTCGTTACTAGCGGCGATGAGCAGTTCTTC. Translation gives CSVVTSGDEQFF.